This T cell receptor (beta chain) was captured in a study of T cell changes during pregnancy in multiple sclerosis. V lost 2 bases and J lost 9; bases outside the gene matches: 5. There are 14 residues in the CDR3. Germline V gene lookup returns CDR1 MNHEY and CDR2 SMNVEV (reference sequence). Some clones are missing from TCRdb's copy, which holds only in-frame ones; the method was immunoSEQ multiplex PCR. Of tens of thousands of clones listed, around 92% were seen once; the top ten hold more than 1.1%. Sequencing was performed on peripheral blood, taken in the second trimester of pregnancy. This sequence was found in a female donor in good health, enrolled as a control in a pregnancy study. The chain has TRBV27 and TRBJ2-1; 9 nucleotides agree with TRBD2. CDR3 nucleotides: TGTGCCAGCAGTTTAGCGGGAGGGCGGAGTGAGCAGTTCTTC. Translating gives CASSLAGGRSEQFF.